This entry lists 22 T cell receptor beta chains sequenced from one sample in a study of control samples from healthy donors and cancer patients. Libraries were prepared by immunoSEQ multiplex PCR; TCRdb keeps only in-frame clonotypes and omits some of them. This sample carries 75,000 to 100,000 clones, under 90% of them seen once, and the ten largest clones take 4.5% to 7%. Sample: blood. The source of these receptors is a man between 45 and 60 years old in good health.

The chain has TRBV27 and TRBJ1-2; tentatively, D is TRBD1 (5 bases). CDR3 size: 15 residues. The germline CDR1 and CDR2 sequences are MNHEY and SMNVEV (reference sequence). V lost 4 bases and J 2 bases, leaving 14 bases between the germline ends. CDR3 loop: CASSSNQGLNYGYTF. Written as DNA, the CDR3 is TGTGCCAGCAGTTCAAACCAGGGACTGAACTATGGCTACACCTTC.

The chain recombines TRBV5-1 with TRBJ1-1; a weak D match, TRBD1 (5 bases). The length of the CDR3 is 14 residues. The ends were cut back, 2 bases at V and 5 bases at J, with 13 bases in the middle. Per the germline V gene, CDR1 is SGHRS and CDR2 is YFSETQ. The CDR3 reads CASSFDGARTEAFF. In nucleotides, the CDR3 is TGCGCCAGCAGCTTTGACGGGGCTAGGACTGAAGCTTTCTTT.

V and J are TRBV2 and TRBJ2-5; 7 bases are a match to TRBD1. Germline CDR1 SNHLY, CDR2 FYNNEI. The CDR3 has 13 residues. V lost 2 bases to trimming and J lost 4 bases; unmatched junction nucleotides: 1. CDR3 coding DNA: TGTGCCAGCAGTGAATACAGGGGAGAGACCCAGTACTTC. This sequence encodes CASSEYRGETQYF.

The V and J genes are TRBV7-9 and TRBJ2-5; D is unresolved. The germline CDR1 and CDR2 sequences are SEHNR and FQNEAQ (reference sequence). The CDR3 is 14 residues long. V was cut by 5 bases and J by 1 base, with 11 bases left in between. The CDR3 here is CASSPLWGQETQYF. In DNA form, the CDR3 reads TGTGCCAGCAGCCCGCTCTGGGGCCAAGAGACCCAGTACTTC.

The genes are TRBV12-3 or TRBV12-4 and TRBJ1-2; 7 bases align to TRBD1. The V segment lost 4 bases and the J segment 5 bases; nucleotides outside the gene matches: 4. CDR3 length: 13 residues. In DNA form, the CDR3 reads TGTGCCAGCAGTTCCGGGACAGAGTATGGCTACACCTTC. Translating gives CASSSGTEYGYTF.

This clone was picked up one time. The gene calls are TRBV10-2 and TRBJ2-2, with D tentatively TRBD2 (6 bases). Germline V gene lookup returns CDR1 WSHSY and CDR2 SAAADI. Deletions cut 4 bases from V and 1 base from J, with 16 bases between. CDR3 length equals 17 residues. The CDR3, as DNA: TGCGCCAGCAGTGGGGGAGGAAAGGAGGTGAACACCGGGGAGCTGTTTTTT. Protein product: CASSGGGKEVNTGELFF.

This chain uses TRBV3-1 (or the pseudogene TRBV3-2) with TRBJ2-5; D is ambiguous. This CDR3 region has 17 residues. Germline V gene data show CDR1 as LGHDT and CDR2 as YNNKEL (reference sequence). Trimming shortened V by 1 base and J by 1 base, and 16 bases separated the two germline ends. The DNA for the CDR3 is TGTGCCAGCAGCCAAGTTGTGTCCGGTCTTGTCCAAGAGACCCAGTACTTC. Protein product: CASSQVVSGLVQETQYF.

This clone has a single count. This rearrangement joins TRBV23-1 to TRBJ2-7, with 8 bases matching TRBD1. TRBV23-1 is recorded as an ORF, its role being uncertain. The J segment lost 5 bases and the V segment lost 3 bases, leaving 12 bases of the junction unmatched. This CDR3 has 16 amino acids. The CDR3 DNA follows: TGCGCCAGCAGTCAGGGTCTCTGGACAGGGATCCACGAGCAGTACTTC. Protein product: CASSQGLWTGIHEQYF.

The V gene is TRBV5-1, the J gene TRBJ1-2; the D is unclear. This CDR3 is built from 16 residues. Germline values: CDR1 SGHRS, CDR2 YFSETQ. V was clipped by 5 bases and J by 7 bases, with 24 bases between them. The CDR3: CASRKLDGFWQGGYTF. The CDR3 nucleotides are TGCGCCAGCAGGAAGTTGGATGGCTTCTGGCAAGGTGGCTACACCTTC.

A word on this clone: Its ends do not fully match the called genes, so a read error is possible. This chain joins TRBV12-3 or TRBV12-4 and TRBJ1-4, with D hard to call. This CDR3 spans 13 amino acids. CDR3 amino acids: CASSLEGLERLFF. The CDR3 DNA sequence: TGTGCCAGCAGTTTAGAGGGCCTTGAAAGACTGTTTTTT.

CDR3 sequence: CASRDSLYNEQFF. The CDR3 DNA follows: TGTGCCAGCAGGGACTCCCTCTACAATGAGCAGTTCTTC. The chain is built from TRBV27 and TRBJ2-1; D is perhaps TRBD2 (5 bases). Trimming pared 6 bases from V and 3 bases from J, leaving 9 bases between. This CDR3 has 13 amino acids. Germline V lookup: CDR1 MNHEY, CDR2 SMNVEV (reference sequence).

The rearrangement links TRBV27 to TRBJ1-6; D is perhaps TRBD1 (5 bases). Germline V gene data show CDR1 as MNHEY and CDR2 as SMNVEV (reference sequence). Trimming took 6 bases from V and 10 from J, leaving 16 bases between them. This CDR3 region has 14 residues. The DNA of the CDR3 is TGTGCCAGCAGCGGGACGGGGGGACGGTCACCCCTCCACTTT. Its translation is CASSGTGGRSPLHF.

The chain is built from TRBV2 and TRBJ1-2; possibly TRBD1 for D (6 bases). The ends were cut back, 2 bases at V and 7 bases at J, with 14 bases in the middle. The length of the CDR3 is 14 residues. The germline gives CDR1 SNHLY, CDR2 FYNNEI. Here the CDR3 reads CASSESGAPSGYTF. The CDR3 DNA sequence: TGTGCCAGCAGTGAATCGGGGGCGCCTAGTGGCTACACCTTC.

The count of this clone is one. The chain combines TRBV18 with TRBJ2-5, with D maybe TRBD2 (5 bases). The V gene's germline CDR1 is KGHSH and CDR2 LQKENI. V was cut by 6 bases and J by 5 bases, with 13 bases left in between. The CDR3 is 13 residues long. This CDR3 reads CASSPDLGETQYF. The CDR3 nucleotides are TGTGCCAGCTCCCCGGACTTGGGCGAGACCCAGTACTTC.

The V call is TRBV3-1 (or the pseudogene TRBV3-2), the J call TRBJ1-1, with D hard to call. The germline gives CDR1 LGHDT, CDR2 YNNKEL (reference sequence). V was shortened by 3 bases and J by 0 bases, with 5 bases between the two germline ends. The CDR3 consists of 13 residues. CDR3: CASSHVVNTEAFF. DNA of the CDR3: TGTGCCAGCAGCCATGTGGTGAACACTGAAGCTTTCTTT.

This clone was seen a few times. The chain joins TRBV7-6 to TRBJ1-1; D perhaps matches TRBD1 (5 bases). With 5 bases removed from V and 0 bases from J, the gap between germline ends came to 13 bases. The CDR3 has 15 amino acids. Per germline, CDR1 SGHVS and CDR2 FNYEAQ. CDR3 nucleotide sequence: TGTGCCAGCAGCCCGTCGGGCAGGGTGAACACTGAAGCTTTCTTT. This gives the protein CASSPSGRVNTEAFF.

The genes are TRBV19 and TRBJ2-1; 7 bases line up with TRBD2. The CDR3 is made up of 15 amino acids. Trimming took 4 bases from V and 5 from J; bases not matched to a gene: 8. Germline CDR1 is LNHDA and CDR2 is SQIVND (reference sequence). The CDR3 region has the DNA TGTGCCAGTAGTACCACCGGGGGGTCACACAATGAGCAGTTCTTC. The encoded protein is CASSTTGGSHNEQFF. The complete variable domain, with remaining parts taken from reference TRBV19 and TRBJ2-1, reads DGGITQSPKYLFRKEGQNVTLSCEQNLNHDAMYWYRQDPGQGLRLIYYSQIVNDFQKGDIAEGYSVSREKKESFPLTVTSAQKNPTAFYLCASSTTGGSHNEQFFGPGTRLTVL.

The chain employs TRBV5-1 and TRBJ2-5; TRBD1 aligns across 8 bases. This CDR3 is 17 amino acids long. From germline, CDR1 is SGHRS and CDR2 YFSETQ. With V trimmed by 0 bases and J by 3 bases, 10 bases remained unmatched. CDR3 amino acids: CASSLADSGTGKETQYF. As DNA, the CDR3 is TGCGCCAGCAGCTTGGCGGATTCCGGGACAGGAAAAGAGACCCAGTACTTC. The complete variable domain, with remaining parts taken from reference TRBV5-1 and TRBJ2-5, reads KAGVTQTPRYLIKTRGQQVTLSCSPISGHRSVSWYQQTPGQGLQFLFEYFSETQRNKGNFPGRFSGRQFSNSRSEMNVSTLELGDSALYLCASSLADSGTGKETQYFGPGTRLLVL.

The chain has TRBV4-1 and TRBJ2-6; D unresolved. This CDR3 has 15 residues. Germline values: CDR1 MGHRA, CDR2 YSYEKL. V was shortened by 2 bases and J by 0 bases, with 5 bases between the two germline ends. In DNA, the CDR3 is TGCGCCAGCAGCCAACAGACCTCTGGGGCCAACGTCCTGACTTTC. Translated: CASSQQTSGANVLTF.

J is TRBJ1-1 and V is TRBV7-9, with a tentative D call TRBD1 (6 bases). The V gene's germline CDR1 is SEHNR and CDR2 FQNEAQ (reference sequence). Between the trimmed V and J ends, which lost 8 bases and 8 bases, there was a span of 18 bases. The CDR3 totals 13 residues. The CDR3 region has the DNA TGTGCCAGCTCCCGAAACAGGGATCAAGAAGCTTTCTTT. Translating it yields CASSRNRDQEAFF.

A single count supports this clone. The chain couples TRBV7-9 to TRBJ2-5; unclear D gene. This CDR3 has 13 amino acids. Germline V gives CDR1 SEHNR, CDR2 FQNEAQ (reference sequence). Trimming removed 2 bases from V and 0 bases from J, with 4 bases in between. The CDR3 DNA sequence: TGTGCCAGCAGCTTAATTTACCAAGAGACCCAGTACTTC. Protein product: CASSLIYQETQYF. The full variable domain, rest sourced from reference TRBV7-9 and TRBJ2-5, is DTGVSQNPRHKITKRGQNVTFRCDPISEHNRLYWYRQTLGQGPEFLTYFQNEAQLEKSRLLSDRFSAERPKGSFSTLEIQRTEQGDSAMYLCASSLIYQETQYFGPGTRLLVL.

CDR3 region: CASSLEMLGRGGYEQYF. The CDR3 coding sequence is TGTGCCAGCAGCTTGGAGATGCTGGGTAGGGGGGGGTACGAGCAGTACTTC. This chain uses TRBV5-4 with TRBJ2-7; TRBD2 is a possible D gene (7 bases). The CDR3 has 17 amino acids. V was pared by 0 bases and J by 4 bases, with 20 bases between. Looked up from germline, CDR1 is SGHNT and CDR2 is YYREEE (reference sequence).